Here is one T cell receptor beta chain with its context. Its target is not known. This sample stems from a study of cytomegalovirus exposure and HLA in healthy donors. Points from the study as a whole: In vitro confirmation showed a few CMV-associated chains to be CMV antigen specific. Using the classifier, cytomegalovirus status was reportedly diagnosed with high specificity and sensitivity. The HLA-A and HLA-B alleles of most subjects were reportedly predicted accurately from TCR beta sequences. Most CMV-associated TCR beta chains were later found to appear HLA-restricted.

The PCR ran on 60 Vbeta and 13 Jbeta primers. TCRdb keeps only in-frame clones here, not all; method: immunoSEQ multiplex PCR. The sample has about 180,000 clones, about 82% seen once. The trim removed 1 base at V and 5 bases at J, leaving 9 bases unmatched. Germline V lookup: CDR1 SGHTA, CDR2 FQGNSA. The CDR3 consists of 18 residues. The chain combines TRBV7-2 with TRBJ2-5; TRBD2 aligns across 14 bases. The TCR sequence derives from a woman aged 45-59 years in good health and CMV-seropositive. Sequenced sample: PBMCs. This CDR3 is CASSLESGLAGGTETQYF. DNA for the CDR3: TGTGCCAGCAGCTTAGAATCCGGACTAGCGGGAGGAACGGAGACCCAGTACTTC.